The rows below give T cell receptor beta chains drawn from one sample of a study of T-cell reconstitution after alpha-beta-depleted transplantation in children. TCRdb called the PCR reads again in MiXCR, with one record for every CDR3 protein. The sample carries almost 250,000 distinct CDR3 sequences, about 25% recorded once. The sequencing used PBMCs, collected before TCRalphabeta/CD19-depleted stem cell transplant. Every receptor here comes from a girl aged 2-9 years with Fanconi anemia, due to receive a stem cell transplant. CDR3s include the opening cysteine and the closing phenylalanine or tryptophan. A D gene is named only where the DNA matches it firmly. The listing skips clone size in some rows; elsewhere it reads once, few, many or a size class.

d_gene: TRBD1; abundance: many; v_gene: TRBV27; j_gene: TRBJ2-1; CDR3nt: TGTGCCAGCAGTTTACTTCCGGGACAGGGGGCGTACAATGAGCAGTTCTTC; CDR3aa: CASSLLPGQGAYNEQFF
d_gene: TRBD1; abundance: many; v_gene: TRBV12-3/TRBV12-4; j_gene: TRBJ2-5; CDR3nt: TGTGCCAGCAGTTCGACAGGGGGACGTTTTGAGACCCAGTACTTC; CDR3aa: CASSSTGGRFETQYF
d_gene: -; abundance: many; v_gene: TRBV5-6; j_gene: TRBJ2-1; CDR3nt: TGTGCCAGCAGCTGGCAGGGTGGTGAGCAGTTCTTC; CDR3aa: CASSWQGGEQFF
d_gene: TRBD2; abundance: few; v_gene: TRBV27; j_gene: TRBJ2-7; CDR3nt: TGTGCCAGCAGTTTATCTAGCGGGGGGTCTTACGAGCAGTACTTC; CDR3aa: CASSLSSGGSYEQYF
d_gene: TRBD2; abundance: -; v_gene: TRBV5-1; j_gene: TRBJ2-2; CDR3nt: TGCGCCAGCAGCTCATTAACTAGCGGGAACACCGGGGAGCTGTTTTTT; CDR3aa: CASSSLTSGNTGELFF
d_gene: -; abundance: many; v_gene: TRBV29-1; j_gene: TRBJ2-1; CDR3nt: TGCAGCGTTGAAGATCGGCTAGCGATGTTTCATGAGCAGTTCTTC; CDR3aa: CSVEDRLAMFHEQFF
d_gene: -; abundance: many; v_gene: TRBV27; j_gene: TRBJ1-3; CDR3nt: TGTGCCAGCAGTGCGGGACATGCTGGAAACACCATATATTTT; CDR3aa: CASSAGHAGNTIYF
d_gene: TRBD1; abundance: -; v_gene: TRBV5-5; j_gene: TRBJ2-7; CDR3nt: TGTGCCAGCAGTAGACAGGGGGCGAGCGACGAGCAGTACTTC; CDR3aa: CASSRQGASDEQYF
d_gene: -; abundance: few; v_gene: TRBV12-3/TRBV12-4; j_gene: TRBJ2-7; CDR3nt: TGTGCCAGCAGTTTAATGATGAGGACTCTCGGCGAGCAGTACTTC; CDR3aa: CASSLMMRTLGEQYF
d_gene: -; abundance: many; v_gene: TRBV7-2; j_gene: TRBJ2-7; CDR3nt: TGTGCCAGCAGCTTAGACGGGGGCCACCACTACGAGCAGTACTTC; CDR3aa: CASSLDGGHHYEQYF
d_gene: -; abundance: few; v_gene: TRBV7-9; j_gene: TRBJ2-7; CDR3nt: TGTGCCAGCAGCTTAGGTGAGGGTTCGGACGAGCAGTACTTC; CDR3aa: CASSLGEGSDEQYF
d_gene: -; abundance: many; v_gene: TRBV29-1; j_gene: TRBJ2-2; CDR3nt: TGCAGCGTCACACCGGGAGCGGGTCTGAACACCGGGGAGCTGTTTTTT; CDR3aa: CSVTPGAGLNTGELFF
d_gene: -; abundance: few; v_gene: TRBV5-1; j_gene: TRBJ2-7; CDR3nt: TGCGCCAGCAGCTCCCTGGGACATACCTACGAGCAGTACTTC; CDR3aa: CASSSLGHTYEQYF
d_gene: -; abundance: many; v_gene: TRBV6-2/TRBV6-3; j_gene: TRBJ2-2; CDR3nt: TGTGCCAGCAGTTACTCGAGGACCGGGGAGCTGTTTTTT; CDR3aa: CASSYSRTGELFF
d_gene: -; abundance: many; v_gene: TRBV20-1; j_gene: TRBJ2-1; CDR3nt: TGCAGTGCTAGAAATGAGCAGTTCTTC; CDR3aa: CSARNEQFF
d_gene: TRBD1; abundance: -; v_gene: TRBV28; j_gene: TRBJ2-1; CDR3nt: TGTGCCAGCAGTATACTGACAGGGGCTGGGGTGGGCAATGAGCAGTTCTTC; CDR3aa: CASSILTGAGVGNEQFF
d_gene: -; abundance: -; v_gene: TRBV18; j_gene: TRBJ1-2; CDR3nt: TGTGCCAGCTCACACGGACAGATTTATGGCTACACCTTC; CDR3aa: CASSHGQIYGYTF
d_gene: TRBD2; abundance: few; v_gene: TRBV28; j_gene: TRBJ2-7; CDR3nt: TGTGCCAGTAAGCGGGGAACCTACGAGCAGTACTTC; CDR3aa: CASKRGTYEQYF
d_gene: -; abundance: many; v_gene: TRBV29-1; j_gene: TRBJ2-1; CDR3nt: TGCAGCGTTGAAAAGGGAGGAGGGACCTACAATGAGCAGTTCTTC; CDR3aa: CSVEKGGGTYNEQFF
d_gene: -; abundance: few; v_gene: TRBV28; j_gene: TRBJ2-3; CDR3nt: TGTGCCAGCAGTTTGCGAGTTCTGGGCACAGATACGCAGTATTTT; CDR3aa: CASSLRVLGTDTQYF
d_gene: -; abundance: few; v_gene: TRBV29-1; j_gene: TRBJ2-1; CDR3nt: TGCAGCGTTGGCGGTTCCTCTCCGAGCTCCTACAATGAGCAGTTCTTC; CDR3aa: CSVGGSSPSSYNEQFF
d_gene: TRBD2; abundance: -; v_gene: TRBV6-1; j_gene: TRBJ2-7; CDR3nt: TGTGCCAGCATGTCCGGGACTAGTTATTCCAACGAGCAGTACTTC; CDR3aa: CASMSGTSYSNEQYF